This note documents a single T cell receptor (beta chain) sequence. Its antigen remains unidentified. This CDR3 has 15 amino acids. The ends lost 11 bases at V and 0 bases at J; junction bases unmatched: 12. Germline assignment: CDR1 KGHSH and CDR2 LQKENI. The PCR used 60 Vbeta and 13 Jbeta primers. The assay was immunoSEQ multiplex PCR, and TCRdb's table has in-frame clones only and misses some. Of 170,000 or so clones in the sample, roughly 80% were seen once. The sample belongs to a study of cytomegalovirus exposure and HLA in healthy donors. General study findings and limits: The dataset shows that most TCR sequences were rare, while some public TCRs occurred in many donors. With further analysis later on, most CMV-associated TCR beta chains appeared HLA-restricted. Some TCR beta chains (approximately 180 of them) were listed as cytomegalovirus-associated.

Sequencing was performed on PBMCs. The J gene is TRBJ1-1, the V gene TRBV18; 7 positions agree with TRBD1. The receptor was isolated from a boy younger than 18 in good health and CMV-seronegative. CDR3 bases: TGTGCCGTTAGCTCTGAGACAGGGATGAACACTGAAGCTTTCTTT. It yields the protein CAVSSETGMNTEAFF.